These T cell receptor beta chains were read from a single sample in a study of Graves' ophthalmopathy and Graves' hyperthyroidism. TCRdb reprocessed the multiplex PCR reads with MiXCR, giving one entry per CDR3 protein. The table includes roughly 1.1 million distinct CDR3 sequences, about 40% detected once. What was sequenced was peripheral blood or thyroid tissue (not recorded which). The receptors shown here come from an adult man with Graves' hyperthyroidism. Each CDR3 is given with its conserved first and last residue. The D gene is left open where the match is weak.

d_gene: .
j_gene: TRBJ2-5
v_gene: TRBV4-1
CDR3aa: CASSQERVQQETQYF

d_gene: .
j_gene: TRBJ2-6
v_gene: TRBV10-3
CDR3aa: CAITSGPSGANVLTF

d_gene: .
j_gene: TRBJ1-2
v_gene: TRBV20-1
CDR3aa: CSARGQPQEGYTF

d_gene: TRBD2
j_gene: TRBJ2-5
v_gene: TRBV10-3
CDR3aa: CASLAGGPGETQYF

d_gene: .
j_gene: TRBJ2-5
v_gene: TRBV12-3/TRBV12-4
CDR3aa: CASREGLGNGGTQYF

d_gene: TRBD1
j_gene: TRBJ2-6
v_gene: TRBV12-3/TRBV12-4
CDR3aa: CASSSRTGSSGANVLTF

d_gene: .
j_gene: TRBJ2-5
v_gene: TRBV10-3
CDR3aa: CAISDAPTGETQYF

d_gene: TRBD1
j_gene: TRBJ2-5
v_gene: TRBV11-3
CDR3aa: CASSSGQGGSGEETQYF

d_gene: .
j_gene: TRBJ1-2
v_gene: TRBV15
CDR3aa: CATSRPNDFGYTF

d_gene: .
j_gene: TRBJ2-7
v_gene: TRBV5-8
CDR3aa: CASSLGSGTTTYEQYF

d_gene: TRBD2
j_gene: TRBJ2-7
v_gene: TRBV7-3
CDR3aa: CASSLISGGYDEQYF

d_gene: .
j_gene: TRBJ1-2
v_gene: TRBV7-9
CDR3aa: CASSSDLNYGYTF

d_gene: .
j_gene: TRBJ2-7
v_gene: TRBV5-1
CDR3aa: CASSLAVTRYPNEQYF

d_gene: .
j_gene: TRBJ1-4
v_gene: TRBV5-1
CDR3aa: CASSRGFRMEKLFF

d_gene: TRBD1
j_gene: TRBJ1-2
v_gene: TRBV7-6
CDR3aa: CASSSRTGGAEGYTF

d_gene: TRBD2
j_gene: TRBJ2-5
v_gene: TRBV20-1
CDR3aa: CSARLAGGGKTQYF

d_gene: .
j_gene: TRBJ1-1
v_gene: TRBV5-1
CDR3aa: CASSLSGEAEAFF

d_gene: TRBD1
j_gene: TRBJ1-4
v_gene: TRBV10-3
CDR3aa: CAISLGTGVEKLFF

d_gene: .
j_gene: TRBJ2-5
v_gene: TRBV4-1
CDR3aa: CASSQDPGGGETQYF

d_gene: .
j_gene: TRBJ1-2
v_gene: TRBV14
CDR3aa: CASSQDGLGYGYTF

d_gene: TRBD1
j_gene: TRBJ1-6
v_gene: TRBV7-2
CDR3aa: CASSLARTGNNSPLHF

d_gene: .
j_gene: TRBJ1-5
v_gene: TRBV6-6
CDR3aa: CASSSGRGYQHF